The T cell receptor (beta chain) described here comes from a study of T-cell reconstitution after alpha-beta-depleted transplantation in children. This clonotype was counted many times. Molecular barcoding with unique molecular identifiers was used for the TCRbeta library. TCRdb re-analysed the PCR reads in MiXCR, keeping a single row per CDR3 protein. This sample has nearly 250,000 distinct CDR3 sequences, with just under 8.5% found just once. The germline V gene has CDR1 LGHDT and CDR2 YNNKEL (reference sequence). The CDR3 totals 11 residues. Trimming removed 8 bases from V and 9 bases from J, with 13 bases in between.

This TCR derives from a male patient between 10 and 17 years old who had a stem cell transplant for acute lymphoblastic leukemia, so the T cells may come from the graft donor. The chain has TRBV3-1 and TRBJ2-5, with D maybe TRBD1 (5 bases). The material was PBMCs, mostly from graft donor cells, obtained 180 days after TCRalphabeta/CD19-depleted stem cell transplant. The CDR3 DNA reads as TGTGCCAGCGACAGCTCCAGAGCCCAGTACTTC. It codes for CASDSSRAQYF.